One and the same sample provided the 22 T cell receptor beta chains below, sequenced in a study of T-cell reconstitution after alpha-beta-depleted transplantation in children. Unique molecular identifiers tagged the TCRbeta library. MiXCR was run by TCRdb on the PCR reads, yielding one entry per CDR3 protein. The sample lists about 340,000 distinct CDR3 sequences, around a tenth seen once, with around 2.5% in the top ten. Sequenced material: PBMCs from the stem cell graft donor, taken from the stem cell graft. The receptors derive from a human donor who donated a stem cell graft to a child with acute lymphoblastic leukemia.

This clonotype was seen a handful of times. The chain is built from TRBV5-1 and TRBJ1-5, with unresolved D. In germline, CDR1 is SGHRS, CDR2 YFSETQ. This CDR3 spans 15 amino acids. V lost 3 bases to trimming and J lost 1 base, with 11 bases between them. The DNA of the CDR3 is TGCGCCAGCAGCTACGGGCTGGGGAGCAATCAGCCCCAGCATTTT. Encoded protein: CASSYGLGSNQPQHF. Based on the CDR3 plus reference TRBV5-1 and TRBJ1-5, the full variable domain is KAGVTQTPRYLIKTRGQQVTLSCSPISGHRSVSWYQQTPGQGLQFLFEYFSETQRNKGNFPGRFSGRQFSNSRSEMNVSTLELGDSALYLCASSYGLGSNQPQHFGDGTRLSIL.

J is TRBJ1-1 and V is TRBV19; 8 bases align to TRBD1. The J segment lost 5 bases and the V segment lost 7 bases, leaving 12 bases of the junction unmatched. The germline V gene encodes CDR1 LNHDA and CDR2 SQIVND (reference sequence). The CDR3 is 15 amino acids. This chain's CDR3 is CASNPTRQGWTEAFF. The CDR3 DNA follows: TGTGCCAGTAATCCCACCCGACAGGGGTGGACTGAAGCTTTCTTT.

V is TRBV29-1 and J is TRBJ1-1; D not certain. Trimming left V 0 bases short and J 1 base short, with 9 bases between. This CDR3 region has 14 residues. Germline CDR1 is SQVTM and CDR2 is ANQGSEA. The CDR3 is CSVEERVQNTEAFF. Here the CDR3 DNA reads TGCAGCGTTGAAGAAAGGGTACAGAACACTGAAGCTTTCTTT.

The CDR3 here is CASSDNVYEQYF. Written as DNA, the CDR3 is TGTGCCAGCAGTGACAATGTCTACGAGCAGTACTTC. The chain uses TRBV6-5 and TRBJ2-7; D gene unclear. The CDR3 length is 12 residues. The V and J ends lost 5 bases and 3 bases respectively, with 8 bases between them. Germline CDR1 MNHEY, CDR2 SVGAGI.

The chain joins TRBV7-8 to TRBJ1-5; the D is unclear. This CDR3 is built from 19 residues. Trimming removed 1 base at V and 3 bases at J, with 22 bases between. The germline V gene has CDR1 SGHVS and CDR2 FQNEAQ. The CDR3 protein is CASSLVANSMRLINQPQHF. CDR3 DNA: TGTGCCAGCAGCTTAGTGGCAAATTCAATGAGGTTAATCAATCAGCCCCAGCATTTT.

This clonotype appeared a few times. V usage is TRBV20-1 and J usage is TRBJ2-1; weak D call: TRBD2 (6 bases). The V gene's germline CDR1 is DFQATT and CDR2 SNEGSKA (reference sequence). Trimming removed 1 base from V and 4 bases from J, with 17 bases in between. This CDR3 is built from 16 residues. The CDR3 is CSARALGDGLYNEQFF. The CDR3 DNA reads TGCAGTGCTAGAGCCCTCGGGGACGGACTATACAATGAGCAGTTCTTC.

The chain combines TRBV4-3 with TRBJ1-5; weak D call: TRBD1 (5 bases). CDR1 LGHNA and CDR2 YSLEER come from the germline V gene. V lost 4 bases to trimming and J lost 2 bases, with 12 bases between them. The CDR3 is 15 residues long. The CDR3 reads CASSRVRGGNQPQHF. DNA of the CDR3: TGCGCCAGCAGCCGCGTACGGGGCGGCAATCAGCCCCAGCATTTT.

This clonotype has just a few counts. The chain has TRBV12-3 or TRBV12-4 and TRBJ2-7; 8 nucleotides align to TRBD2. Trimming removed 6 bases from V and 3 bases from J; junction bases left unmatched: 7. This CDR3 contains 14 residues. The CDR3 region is CASSHSGISYEQYF. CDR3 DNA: TGTGCCAGCAGCCATAGCGGGATTAGCTACGAGCAGTACTTC.

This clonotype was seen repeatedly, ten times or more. Written as DNA, the CDR3 is TGTGCCAGCACCCCTCAGACAGGGGGCCACGAGCAGTACTTC. Translating it yields CASTPQTGGHEQYF. The chain combines TRBV12-3 or TRBV12-4 with TRBJ2-7, with 10 bases that match TRBD1. The V gene end was trimmed by 7 bases and the J gene end by 5 bases; junction bases not matched to a gene: 8. This CDR3 is built from 14 residues.

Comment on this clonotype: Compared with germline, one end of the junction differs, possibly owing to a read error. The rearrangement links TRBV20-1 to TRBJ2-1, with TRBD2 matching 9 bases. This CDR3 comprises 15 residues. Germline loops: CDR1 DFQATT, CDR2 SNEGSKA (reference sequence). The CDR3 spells CCASRGLASYNEQFF. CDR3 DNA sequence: TGCTGTGCTAGCCGAGGACTAGCGAGCTACAATGAGCAGTTCTTC.

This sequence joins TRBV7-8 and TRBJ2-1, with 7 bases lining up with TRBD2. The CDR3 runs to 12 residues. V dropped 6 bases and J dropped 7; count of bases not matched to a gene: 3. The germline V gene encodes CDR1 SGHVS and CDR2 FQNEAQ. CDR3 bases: TGTGCCAGCAGAGGCGGGAGAAATGAGCAGTTCTTC. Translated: CASRGGRNEQFF. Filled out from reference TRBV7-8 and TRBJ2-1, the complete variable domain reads GAGVSQSPRYKVAKRGQDVALRCDPISGHVSLFWYQQALGQGPEFLTYFQNEAQLDKSGLPSDRFFAERPEGSVSTLKIQRTQQEDSAVYLCASRGGRNEQFFGPGTRLTVL.

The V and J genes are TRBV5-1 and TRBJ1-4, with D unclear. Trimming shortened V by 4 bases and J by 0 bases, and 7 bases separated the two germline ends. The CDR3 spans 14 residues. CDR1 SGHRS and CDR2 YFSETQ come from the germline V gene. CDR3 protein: CASSPGSTNEKLFF. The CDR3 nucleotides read TGCGCCAGCAGCCCGGGATCAACTAATGAAAAACTGTTTTTT.

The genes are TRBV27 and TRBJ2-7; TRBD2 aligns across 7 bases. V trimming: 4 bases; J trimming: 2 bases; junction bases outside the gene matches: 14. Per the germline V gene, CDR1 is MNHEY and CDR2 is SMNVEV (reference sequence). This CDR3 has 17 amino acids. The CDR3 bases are TGTGCCAGCAGTTCAATATCCCGTCTCGCGGGAGCCTACGAGCAGTACTTC. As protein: CASSSISRLAGAYEQYF.

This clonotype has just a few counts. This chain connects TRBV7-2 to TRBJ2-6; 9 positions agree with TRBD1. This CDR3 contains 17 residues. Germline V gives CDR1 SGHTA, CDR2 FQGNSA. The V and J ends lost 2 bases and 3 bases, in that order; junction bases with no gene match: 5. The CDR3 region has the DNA TGTGCCAGCAGCTTAAGGGGACAGGGACTTGGGGCCAACGTCCTGACTTTC. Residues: CASSLRGQGLGANVLTF.

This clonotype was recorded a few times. This CDR3 reads CSAYGTSGSEQFF. The CDR3 coding sequence is TGCAGTGCCTACGGGACTAGCGGGAGTGAGCAGTTCTTC. The chain combines TRBV20-1 with TRBJ2-1; TRBD2 agrees at 14 bases. The junction had 4 bases not matched to a gene; V was cut back by 6 bases and J by 9 bases. The length of the CDR3 is 13 residues. Looked up from germline, CDR1 is DFQATT and CDR2 is SNEGSKA (reference sequence).

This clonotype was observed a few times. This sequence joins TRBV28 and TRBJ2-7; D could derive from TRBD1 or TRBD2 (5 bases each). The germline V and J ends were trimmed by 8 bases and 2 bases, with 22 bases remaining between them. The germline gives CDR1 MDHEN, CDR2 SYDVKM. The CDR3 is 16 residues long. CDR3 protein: CASGTAAIPGPYEQYF. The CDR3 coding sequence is TGTGCCAGCGGGACGGCGGCCATCCCAGGGCCCTACGAGCAGTACTTC.

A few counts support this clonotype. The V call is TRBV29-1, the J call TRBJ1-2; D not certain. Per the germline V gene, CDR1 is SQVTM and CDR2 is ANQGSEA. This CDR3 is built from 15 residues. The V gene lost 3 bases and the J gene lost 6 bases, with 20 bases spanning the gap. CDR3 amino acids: CSVDSGSWYHDGYTF. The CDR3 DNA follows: TGCAGCGTTGATTCTGGGTCATGGTACCATGATGGCTACACCTTC.

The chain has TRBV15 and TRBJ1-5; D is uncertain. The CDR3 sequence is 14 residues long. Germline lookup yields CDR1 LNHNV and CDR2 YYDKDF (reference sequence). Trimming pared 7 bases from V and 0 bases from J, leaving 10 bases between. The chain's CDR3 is CATNADDSNQPQHF. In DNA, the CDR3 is TGTGCCACCAATGCGGATGATAGCAATCAGCCCCAGCATTTT.

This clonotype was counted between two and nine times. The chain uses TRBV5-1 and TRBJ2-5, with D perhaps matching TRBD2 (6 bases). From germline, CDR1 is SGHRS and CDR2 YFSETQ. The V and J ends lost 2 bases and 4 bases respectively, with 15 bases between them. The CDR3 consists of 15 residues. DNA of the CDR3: TGCGCCAGCAGCTTCGGAGGCCGAGCGGGAGAGACCCAGTACTTC. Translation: CASSFGGRAGETQYF. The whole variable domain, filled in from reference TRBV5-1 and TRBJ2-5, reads KAGVTQTPRYLIKTRGQQVTLSCSPISGHRSVSWYQQTPGQGLQFLFEYFSETQRNKGNFPGRFSGRQFSNSRSEMNVSTLELGDSALYLCASSFGGRAGETQYFGPGTRLLVL.

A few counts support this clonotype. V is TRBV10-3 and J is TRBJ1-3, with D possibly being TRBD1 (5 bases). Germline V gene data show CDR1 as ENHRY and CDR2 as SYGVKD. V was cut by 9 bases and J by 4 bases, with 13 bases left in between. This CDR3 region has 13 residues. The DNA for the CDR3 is TGTGCCATTAGGAGGGGTTCGGGAAACACCATATATTTT. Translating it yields CAIRRGSGNTIYF.

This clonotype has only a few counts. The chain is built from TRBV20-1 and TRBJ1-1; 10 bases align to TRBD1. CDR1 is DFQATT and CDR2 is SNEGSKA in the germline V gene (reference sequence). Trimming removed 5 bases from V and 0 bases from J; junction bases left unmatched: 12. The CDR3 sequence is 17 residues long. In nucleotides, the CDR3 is TGCAGTGCTCCTACTCGCGGGACAGGGGATATGAACACTGAAGCTTTCTTT. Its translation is CSAPTRGTGDMNTEAFF.

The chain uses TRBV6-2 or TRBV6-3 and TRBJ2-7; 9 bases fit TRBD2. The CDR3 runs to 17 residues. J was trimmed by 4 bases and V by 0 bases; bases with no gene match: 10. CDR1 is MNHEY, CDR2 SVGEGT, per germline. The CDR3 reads CASSYSTGLAGVYEQYF. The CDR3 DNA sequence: TGTGCCAGCAGTTACTCCACGGGGTTAGCGGGAGTATACGAGCAGTACTTC.